This record covers a single T cell receptor (beta chain). There is no known antigen for this receptor. No base quality information exists; no much larger clone differs at one position. Each collaborating institution followed its own protocols to collect whole blood in K2EDTA tubes. For TCRbeta analysis, collaborator samples were shipped as frozen whole blood, as isolated PBMCs, or as DNA extracted from either sample type. This record comes from a study of blood T cell repertoires in COVID-19 (dated by TCRdb to 2018 to 2020). Study-wide context: The collaborator samples originated in the United States, Italy and Spain and spanned the acute and convalescent phases of COVID-19. A freely available public database, intended as a resource for researchers studying the immune response to SARS-CoV-2, is where the repertoires were released. A de-identified subject ID, COVID-19 status, age in years and sex were almost always included in the sample metadata. Where available, HLA class I and class II types were obtained from metadata supplied by the sample provider rather than from assay-based typing. The material from the prospective study consisted of cDNA or gDNA derived from T cells, B-cell-depleted T cells, or PBMCs. The dataset comprised deeply sampled blood TCRbeta repertoires from subjects exposed to, actively infected with, or recovered from COVID-19. Samples came from the ongoing ImmuneRACE study (first 160 participants) plus 1,254 subjects from 6 global collaborators. The paper's findings and limits, for the study overall: The amount of clinical and demographic metadata varied by source and participant and was provided uncurated.

The immunoSEQ Assay, a bias-controlled multiplex PCR, was used to amplify TCRbeta CDR3 regions from genomic DNA. The authors processed their data as follows. Within the assay, amplification of reference gene primers was used to estimate how many nucleated cells each sample contained. To quantify the absolute abundance of each unique TCRbeta CDR3 rearrangement, sequence reads were collapsed and filtered. For each sample, productive Simpson clonality was calculated by taking the square root of Simpson's diversity index across productive rearrangements. What TCRdb holds here is the immuneACCESS table cut down to in-frame rearrangements. Part of the clones is not present; checked against another copy, under half of the missing clones reflect an unresolved V gene, and the others are unexplained. The V and J calls and clone size come from that table; D and trimming were worked out from the DNA. In this sample the table shows 55,000 to 70,000 clones, roughly 84% of which occur a single time. 11% of the sample is held by the ten biggest clonotypes.

V is cut back by 3 bases and J by 7 bases, with 7 bases in the junction unmatched. Taken from the germline V gene, the CDR1 and CDR2 loops are MNHNS and SASEGT. The CDR3 covers 15 residues, taking in both the cysteine and the phenylalanine. CDR3 DNA only is kept here, 45 bases in frame from base 1. The sequence was collected from a young woman with acute or convalescent COVID-19. The chain was built from TRBV6-1 and TRBJ2-1, with 9 bases in between that match TRBD1. Sequenced input: peripheral blood. The nucleotide sequence is TGTGCCAGCAGTGATTGGGGACAGGGTTCAAATGAGCAGTTCTTC. Translated, it reads CASSDWGQGSNEQFF.